This TCR beta chain was sequenced during a study of Graves' ophthalmopathy and Graves' hyperthyroidism. Study-wide findings and caveats: Blood was where most expanded thyroid clonotypes above 0.001 frequency also turned up.

As the template, RNA transcripts were used to amplify TCR beta CDR3 regions. First-round RT-PCR employed HTBI primers, with a second-round multiplex PCR after it. TCRdb reprocessed the multiplex PCR reads with MiXCR, giving one entry per CDR3 protein. This sample has approximately 410,000 distinct CDR3 sequences, with approximately 15% found just once. The germline CDR1 and CDR2 sequences are SGHTA and FQGTGA. The ends were cut back, 3 bases at V and 7 bases at J, with 15 bases in the middle. The CDR3 loop spans 14 amino acids. Stable hyperthyroidism was defined by absence of ophthalmopathy within 18 months of follow-up. This clonotype was detected ten times or more. Its antigen is not known.

The sequenced sample consisted of peripheral blood. This receptor was taken from a woman between 18 and 29 years old with stable Graves' hyperthyroidism. The chain employs TRBV7-3 and TRBJ1-2; weak D call: TRBD1 (6 bases). In nucleotides, the CDR3 is TGTGCCAGCAGCTTGTCGGGACACGCGGGTGGCTACACCTTC. It codes for CASSLSGHAGGYTF.